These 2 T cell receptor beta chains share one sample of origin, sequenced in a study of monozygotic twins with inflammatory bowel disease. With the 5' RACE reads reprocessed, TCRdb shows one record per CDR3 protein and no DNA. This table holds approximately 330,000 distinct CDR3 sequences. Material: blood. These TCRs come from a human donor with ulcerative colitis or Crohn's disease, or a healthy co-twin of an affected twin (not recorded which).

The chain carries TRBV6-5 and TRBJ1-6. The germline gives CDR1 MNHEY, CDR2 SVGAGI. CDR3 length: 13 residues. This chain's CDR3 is CAGGGSYNSPLHF.

CDR3 residues: CATSDPTTGLNTDTQYF. This chain joins TRBV24-1 and TRBJ2-3; TCRdb's D call, TRBD1, is unchecked because there is no DNA. The CDR3 length is 17 residues. CDR1 and CDR2 (germline): KGHDR, SFDVKD.